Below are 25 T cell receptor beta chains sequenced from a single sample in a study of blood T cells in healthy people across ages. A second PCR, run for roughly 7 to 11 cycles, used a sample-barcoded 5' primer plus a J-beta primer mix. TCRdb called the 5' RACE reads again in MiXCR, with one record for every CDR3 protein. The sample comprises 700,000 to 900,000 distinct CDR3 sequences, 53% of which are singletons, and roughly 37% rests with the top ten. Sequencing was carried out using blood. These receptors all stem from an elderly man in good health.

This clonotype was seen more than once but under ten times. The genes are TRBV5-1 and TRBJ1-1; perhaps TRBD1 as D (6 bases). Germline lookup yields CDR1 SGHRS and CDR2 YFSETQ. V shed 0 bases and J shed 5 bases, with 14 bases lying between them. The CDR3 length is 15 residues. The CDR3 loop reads CASSLEGQGLTEAFF. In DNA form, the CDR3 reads TGCGCCAGCAGCTTGGAAGGTCAGGGGCTGACTGAAGCTTTCTTT.

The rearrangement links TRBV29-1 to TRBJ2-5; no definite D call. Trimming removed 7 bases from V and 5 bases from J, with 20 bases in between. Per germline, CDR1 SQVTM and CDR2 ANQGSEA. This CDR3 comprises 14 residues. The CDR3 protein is CSGVGLSYAETQYF. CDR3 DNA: TGCAGCGGGGTGGGCCTCTCCTACGCCGAGACCCAGTACTTC.

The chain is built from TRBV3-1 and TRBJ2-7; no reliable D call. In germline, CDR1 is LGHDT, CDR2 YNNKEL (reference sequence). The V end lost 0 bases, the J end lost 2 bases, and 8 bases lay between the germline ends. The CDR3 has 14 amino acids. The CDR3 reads CASSQERITYEQYF. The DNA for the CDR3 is TGTGCCAGCAGCCAAGAACGAATAACCTACGAGCAGTACTTC.

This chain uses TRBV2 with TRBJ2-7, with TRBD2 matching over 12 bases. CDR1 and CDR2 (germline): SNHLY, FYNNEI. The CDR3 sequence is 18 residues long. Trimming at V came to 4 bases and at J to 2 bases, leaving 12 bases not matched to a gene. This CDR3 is CASSAALKLAGGPYEQYF. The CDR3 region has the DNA TGTGCCAGCAGTGCCGCCCTCAAACTAGCGGGAGGACCCTACGAGCAGTACTTC.

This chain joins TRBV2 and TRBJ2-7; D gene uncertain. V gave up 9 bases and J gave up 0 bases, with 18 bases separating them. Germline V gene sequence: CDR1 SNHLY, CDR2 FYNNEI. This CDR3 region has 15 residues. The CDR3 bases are TGTGCCAGTTCCCGGGCCTCCGCCCTCTCCTACGAGCAGTACTTC. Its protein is CASSRASALSYEQYF.

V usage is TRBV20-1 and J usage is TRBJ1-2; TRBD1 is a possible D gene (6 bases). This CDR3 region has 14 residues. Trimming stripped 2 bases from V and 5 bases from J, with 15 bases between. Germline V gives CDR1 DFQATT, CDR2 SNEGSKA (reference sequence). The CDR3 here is CSARPTDRPYGYTF. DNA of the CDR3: TGCAGTGCTAGACCAACCGACAGGCCTTATGGCTACACCTTC.

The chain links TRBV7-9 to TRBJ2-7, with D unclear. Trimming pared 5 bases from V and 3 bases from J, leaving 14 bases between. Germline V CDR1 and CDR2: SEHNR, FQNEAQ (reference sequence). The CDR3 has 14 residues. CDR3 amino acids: CASSGDSTDYEQYF. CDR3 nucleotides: TGTGCCAGCAGCGGGGATTCGACCGACTACGAGCAGTACTTC.

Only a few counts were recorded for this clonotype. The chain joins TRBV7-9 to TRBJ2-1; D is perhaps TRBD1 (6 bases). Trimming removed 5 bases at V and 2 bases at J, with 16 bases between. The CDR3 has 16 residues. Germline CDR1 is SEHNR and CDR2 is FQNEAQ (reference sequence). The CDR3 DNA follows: TGTGCCAGCAGCCCCGGGACACCGTTAACCTACAATGAGCAGTTCTTC. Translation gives CASSPGTPLTYNEQFF.

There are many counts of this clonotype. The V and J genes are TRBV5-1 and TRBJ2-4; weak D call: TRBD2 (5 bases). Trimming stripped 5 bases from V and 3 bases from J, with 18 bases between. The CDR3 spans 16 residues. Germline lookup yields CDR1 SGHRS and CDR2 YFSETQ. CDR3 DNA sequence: TGCGCCAGCAGGCCGCTTGCGGGCCAACGCAAAAACATTCAGTACTTC. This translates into CASRPLAGQRKNIQYF.

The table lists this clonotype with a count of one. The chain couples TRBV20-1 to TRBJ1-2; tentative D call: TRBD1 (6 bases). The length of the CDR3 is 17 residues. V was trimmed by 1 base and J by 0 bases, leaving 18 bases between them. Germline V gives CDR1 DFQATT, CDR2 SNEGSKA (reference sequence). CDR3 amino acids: CSARGGGTTNANYGYTF. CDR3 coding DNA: TGCAGTGCTAGAGGCGGGGGCACCACGAATGCTAACTATGGCTACACCTTC.

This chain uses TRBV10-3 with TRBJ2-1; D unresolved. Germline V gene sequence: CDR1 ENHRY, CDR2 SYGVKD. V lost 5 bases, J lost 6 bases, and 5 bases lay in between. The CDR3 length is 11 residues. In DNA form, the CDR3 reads TGTGCCATCAGTAGCGTCAATGAGCAGTTCTTC. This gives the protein CAISSVNEQFF.

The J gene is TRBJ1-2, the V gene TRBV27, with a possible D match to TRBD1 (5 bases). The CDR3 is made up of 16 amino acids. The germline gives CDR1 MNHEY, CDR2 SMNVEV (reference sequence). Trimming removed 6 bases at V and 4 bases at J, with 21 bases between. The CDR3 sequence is CASRDGGATIIYGYTF. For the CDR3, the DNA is TGTGCCAGCAGGGATGGAGGGGCAACCATAATCTATGGCTACACCTTC.

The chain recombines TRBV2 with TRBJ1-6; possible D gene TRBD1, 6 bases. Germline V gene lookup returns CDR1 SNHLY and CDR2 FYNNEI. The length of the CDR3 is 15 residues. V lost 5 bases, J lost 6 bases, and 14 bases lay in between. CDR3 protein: CASSPVGQPNSPLHF. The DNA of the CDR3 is TGTGCCAGCAGTCCGGTGGGACAACCTAATTCACCCCTCCACTTT. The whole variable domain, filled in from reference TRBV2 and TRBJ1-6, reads EPEVTQTPSHQVTQMGQEVILRCVPISNHLYFYWYRQILGQKVEFLVSFYNNEISEKSEIFDDQFSVERPDGSNFTLKIRSTKLEDSAMYFCASSPVGQPNSPLHFGNGTRLTVT.

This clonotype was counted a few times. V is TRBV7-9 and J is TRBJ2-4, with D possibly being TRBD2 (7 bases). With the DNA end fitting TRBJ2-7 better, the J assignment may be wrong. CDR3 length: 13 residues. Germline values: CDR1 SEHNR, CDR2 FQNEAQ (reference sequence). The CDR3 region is CASSSRGGDEQYF. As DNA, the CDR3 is TGTGCCAGCAGCTCCAGGGGAGGGGACGAGCAGTACTTC.

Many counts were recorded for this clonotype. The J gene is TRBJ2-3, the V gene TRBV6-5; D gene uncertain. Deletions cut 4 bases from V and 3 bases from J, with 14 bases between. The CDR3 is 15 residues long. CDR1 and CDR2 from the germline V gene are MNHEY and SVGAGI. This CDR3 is CASSLLGSSTDTQYF. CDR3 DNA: TGTGCCAGCAGTTTGCTTGGCAGCTCGACAGATACGCAGTATTTT.

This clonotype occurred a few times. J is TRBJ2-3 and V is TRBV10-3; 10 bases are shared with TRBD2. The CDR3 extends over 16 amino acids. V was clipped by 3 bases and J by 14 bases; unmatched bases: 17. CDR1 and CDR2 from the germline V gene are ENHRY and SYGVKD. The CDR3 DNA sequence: TGTGCCATCAGTGATGAAGCGGGAGGGGCCCCCAGATACGCGTATTTT. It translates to CAISDEAGGAPRYAYF.

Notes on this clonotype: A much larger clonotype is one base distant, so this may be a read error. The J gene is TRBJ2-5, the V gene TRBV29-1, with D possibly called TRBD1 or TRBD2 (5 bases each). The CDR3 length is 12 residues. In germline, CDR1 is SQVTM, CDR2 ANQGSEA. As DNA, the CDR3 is TGCGGCGTGACCGGGACGAAAGAGACCCAGTACTTC. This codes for CGVTGTKETQYF.

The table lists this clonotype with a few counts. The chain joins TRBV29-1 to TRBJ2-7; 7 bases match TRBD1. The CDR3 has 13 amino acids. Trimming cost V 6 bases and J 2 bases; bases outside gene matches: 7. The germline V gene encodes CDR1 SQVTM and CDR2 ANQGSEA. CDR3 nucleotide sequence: TGCAGCGTAACAAAGGGGGCACCCTACGAGCAGTACTTC. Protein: CSVTKGAPYEQYF.

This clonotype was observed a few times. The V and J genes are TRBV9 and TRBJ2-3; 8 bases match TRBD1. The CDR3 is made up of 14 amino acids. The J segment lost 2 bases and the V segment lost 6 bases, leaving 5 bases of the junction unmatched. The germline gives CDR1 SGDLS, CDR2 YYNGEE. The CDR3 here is CASNGDRLTDTQYF. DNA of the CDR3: TGTGCCAGCAACGGGGACAGGCTCACAGATACGCAGTATTTT.

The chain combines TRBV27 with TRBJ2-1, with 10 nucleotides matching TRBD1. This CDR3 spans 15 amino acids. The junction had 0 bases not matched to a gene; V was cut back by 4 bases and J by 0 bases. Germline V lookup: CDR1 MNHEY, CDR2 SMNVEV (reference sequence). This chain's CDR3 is CASSWDRGSYNEQFF. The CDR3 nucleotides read TGTGCCAGCAGTTGGGACAGGGGCTCCTACAATGAGCAGTTCTTC.

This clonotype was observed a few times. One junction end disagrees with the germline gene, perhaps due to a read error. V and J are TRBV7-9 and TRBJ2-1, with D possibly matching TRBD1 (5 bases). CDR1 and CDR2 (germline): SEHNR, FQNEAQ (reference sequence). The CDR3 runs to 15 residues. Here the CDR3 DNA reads TGTGCCAGCAGTTTAGGGGCAAACTCCTACAATGAGCAGTTCTTC. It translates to CASSLGANSYNEQFF.

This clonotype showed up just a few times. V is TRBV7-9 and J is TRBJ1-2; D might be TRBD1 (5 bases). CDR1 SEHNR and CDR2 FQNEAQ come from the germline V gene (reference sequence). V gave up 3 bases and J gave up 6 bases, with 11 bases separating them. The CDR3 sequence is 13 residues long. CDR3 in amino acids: CASSFRGLDGYTF. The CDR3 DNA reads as TGTGCCAGCAGCTTCCGGGGCCTGGATGGCTACACCTTC.

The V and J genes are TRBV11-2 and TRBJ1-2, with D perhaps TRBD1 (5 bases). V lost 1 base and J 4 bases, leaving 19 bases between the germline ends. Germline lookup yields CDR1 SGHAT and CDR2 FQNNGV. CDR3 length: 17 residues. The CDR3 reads CASSLGGFGAGVYGYTF. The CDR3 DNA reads TGTGCCAGCAGCTTAGGTGGTTTCGGGGCGGGTGTCTATGGCTACACCTTC.

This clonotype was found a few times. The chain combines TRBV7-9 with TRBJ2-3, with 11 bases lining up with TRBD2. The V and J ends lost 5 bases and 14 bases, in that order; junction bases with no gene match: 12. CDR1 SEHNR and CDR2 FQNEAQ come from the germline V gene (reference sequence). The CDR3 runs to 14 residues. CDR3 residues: CASSPTGTSGYAYF. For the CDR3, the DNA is TGTGCCAGCAGCCCCACCGGGACTAGCGGATACGCGTATTTT.

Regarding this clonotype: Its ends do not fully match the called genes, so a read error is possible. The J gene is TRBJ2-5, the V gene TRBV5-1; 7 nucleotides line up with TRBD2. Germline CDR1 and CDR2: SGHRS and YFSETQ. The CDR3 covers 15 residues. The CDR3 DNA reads TGCGCCAACAGCTTGGTGGGAGGGCCGGTAGAGACCCAGTACTTC. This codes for CANSLVGGPVETQYF.